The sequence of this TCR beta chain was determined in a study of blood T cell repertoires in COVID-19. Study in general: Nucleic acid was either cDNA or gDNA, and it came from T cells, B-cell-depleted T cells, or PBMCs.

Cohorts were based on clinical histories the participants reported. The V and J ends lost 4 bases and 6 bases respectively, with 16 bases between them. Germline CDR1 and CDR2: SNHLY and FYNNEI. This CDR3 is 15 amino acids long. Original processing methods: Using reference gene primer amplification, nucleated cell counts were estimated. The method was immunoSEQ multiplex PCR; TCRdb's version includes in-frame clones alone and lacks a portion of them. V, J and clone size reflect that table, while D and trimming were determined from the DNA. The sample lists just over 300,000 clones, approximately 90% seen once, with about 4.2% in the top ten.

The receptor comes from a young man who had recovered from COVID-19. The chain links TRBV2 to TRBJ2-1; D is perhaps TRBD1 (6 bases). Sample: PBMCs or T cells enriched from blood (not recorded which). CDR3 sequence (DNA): TGTGCCAGCAGTGTCACAGGGAGCCCCCCCAATGAGCAGTTCTTC. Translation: CASSVTGSPPNEQFF.